This T cell receptor (beta chain) was captured by sequencing in a study of shared clonotypes between healthy human individuals. Study at large: Per donor, CD8 memory used one plate, CD8 naive used two, CD4 memory used three and CD4 naive used three.

V was cut by 4 bases and J by 1 base, with 8 bases left in between. From germline, CDR1 is SGDLS and CDR2 YYNGEE. The CDR3 is made up of 13 amino acids. Regarding this clone: Antigen: not known. A clone one base away is much larger, so this may be a read error. This CDR3 is also generated by other DNA sequences in the sample.

It was CD45RO-negative cells, positively selected for CCR7, that made up naive CD8 cells, with terminally differentiated effector memory CD45RA+ cells excluded. Each of the donors was a healthy adult who was HIV-negative and had not had a recent acute infection or vaccination. Sequencing used immunoSEQ multiplex PCR; TCRdb keeps in-frame clones, though not all of them. Among some 2.1 million clones listed, around 96% were seen once. Overall study results and limits: About 5% of naive CD4 clonotypes were shared across a few donors.

This chain uses TRBV9 with TRBJ1-1; D may be TRBD1 (6 bases). The source is a man aged 18 to 29 in good health. Sequenced input: naive CD8+ T cells sorted from blood. CDR3 nucleotide sequence: TGTGCCAGCAGCCTGACAGGGAACACTGAAGCTTTCTTT. This encodes CASSLTGNTEAFF.